A single sample is the source of the 29 T cell receptor beta chains below, sequenced in a study of blood T cell repertoires in COVID-19. The data were produced by immunoSEQ multiplex PCR, yet TCRdb's version contains in-frame clones alone and is incomplete. This sample has approximately 310,000 clones, with roughly 85% found just once. The sample comprised PBMCs or T cells enriched from blood (not recorded which). Every receptor here comes from a woman in her 30s who had been exposed to COVID-19.

This clone was picked up one time. The rearrangement uses TRBV21-1 and TRBJ2-3; the table's D call TRBD2 went unverified against the DNA. TRBV21-1 is flagged as a pseudogene. CDR3 length: 16 residues. The CDR3 nucleotides are TGTGCCAGCAGCAAAGGACTAGCGGAGACCACAGATACGCAGTATTTT. This sequence encodes CASSKGLAETTDTQYF.

V is TRBV10-3 and J is TRBJ2-5, with 7 bases matching TRBD1. The V segment lost 6 bases and the J segment 3 bases; nucleotides outside the gene matches: 7. Germline V gene sequence: CDR1 ENHRY, CDR2 SYGVKD. The CDR3 totals 14 residues. CDR3 in amino acids: CAISRMQGEETQYF. The DNA for the CDR3 is TGTGCCATCAGCCGTATGCAGGGGGAAGAGACCCAGTACTTC.

The chain uses TRBV19 and TRBJ2-3; D might be TRBD2 (6 bases). The CDR3 is 14 residues long. Germline V gene sequence: CDR1 LNHDA, CDR2 SQIVND (reference sequence). The V gene lost 11 bases and the J gene lost 0 bases, with 15 bases spanning the gap. In DNA, the CDR3 is TGTGCCTCTAGATGGAGCGGGAGCACAGATACGCAGTATTTT. This sequence encodes CASRWSGSTDTQYF.

The chain joins TRBV4-3 to TRBJ2-1; possible D gene TRBD2, 6 bases. There are 18 residues in the CDR3. Trimming shortened V by 0 bases and J by 0 bases, and 15 bases separated the two germline ends. Germline-derived CDR1 and CDR2 are LGHNA and YSLEER. This CDR3 is CASSQEAPRGSSYNEQFF. CDR3 sequence (DNA): TGCGCCAGCAGCCAAGAGGCCCCTCGGGGGAGCTCCTACAATGAGCAGTTCTTC.

The CDR3: CASSPRREANEKLFF. In nucleotides, the CDR3 is TGTGCCAGCAGCCCCCGCCGGGAGGCTAATGAAAAACTGTTTTTT. This sequence joins TRBV11-2 and TRBJ1-4; D is ambiguous. This CDR3 has 15 amino acids. With 5 bases removed from V and 3 bases from J, the gap between germline ends came to 13 bases. The germline V gene has CDR1 SGHAT and CDR2 FQNNGV.

This chain joins TRBV10-3 and TRBJ2-7; TRBD1 agrees at 9 bases. Germline loops: CDR1 ENHRY, CDR2 SYGVKD. Trimming took 10 bases from V and 6 from J; bases not matched to a gene: 10. The CDR3 is 13 residues long. The CDR3 region is CATTGTGSSEQYF. The CDR3 DNA reads TGTGCCACCACCGGGACAGGGAGCAGCGAGCAGTACTTC.

The DNA of the CDR3 is TGCGCCAGCAGCCTACGGACAGGGTACGGCACAGATACGCAGTATTTT. Residues: CASSLRTGYGTDTQYF. The chain joins TRBV4-1 to TRBJ2-3, with 8 positions matching TRBD1. The CDR3 extends over 16 amino acids. Germline V gene data show CDR1 as MGHRA and CDR2 as YSYEKL. Trimming took 4 bases from V and 1 from J; bases not matched to a gene: 7.

CDR3 sequence: CASRDQAGRTSVDIQYF. Here the CDR3 DNA reads TGTGCCAGCAGGGATCAAGCGGGAAGGACGTCGGTGGACATTCAGTACTTC. The chain couples TRBV2 to TRBJ2-4; 7 nucleotides align to TRBD2. V was clipped by 6 bases and J by 8 bases; unmatched bases: 19. There are 17 residues in the CDR3. In germline, CDR1 is SNHLY, CDR2 FYNNEI.

The chain joins TRBV19 to TRBJ2-1; 9 positions agree with TRBD2. The CDR3 is 14 amino acids. V lost 5 bases, J lost 8 bases, and 7 bases stayed unmatched. Germline loops: CDR1 LNHDA, CDR2 SQIVND (reference sequence). The CDR3 protein is CASSAAGGPHEQFF. CDR3 in DNA: TGTGCCAGTAGTGCGGCGGGAGGGCCCCATGAGCAGTTCTTC.

V and J are TRBV24-1 and TRBJ2-7; 7 bases line up with TRBD1. The CDR3 consists of 16 residues. V trimming: 2 bases; J trimming: 2 bases; junction bases outside the gene matches: 8. The V gene's germline CDR1 is KGHDR and CDR2 SFDVKD. Here the CDR3 DNA reads TGTGCCACCAGTGATTCCGGACAGGCTCAAACCTACGAGCAGTACTTC. This codes for CATSDSGQAQTYEQYF.

Written as DNA, the CDR3 is TGTGCCAGCAGCCAATCCACAGGGAAAGGGTACTACGAGCAGTACTTC. Protein product: CASSQSTGKGYYEQYF. V gene TRBV11-1 combines with J gene TRBJ2-7; perhaps TRBD1 as D (6 bases). The germline V gene has CDR1 SGHAT and CDR2 FQDESV (reference sequence). Trimming shortened V by 5 bases and J by 3 bases, and 20 bases separated the two germline ends. This CDR3 comprises 16 residues.

This clone has a handful of counts. An end of the junction differs from the germline gene, which may be a read error. The chain has TRBV7-9 and TRBJ1-1, with 7 bases lining up with TRBD1. Germline CDR1 reads SEHNR; CDR2 reads FQNEAQ (reference sequence). There are 14 residues in the CDR3. The CDR3, as DNA: TGTGCCAGCAGATTAGTGGACAGGAGCACTGAAGCTTTCTTT. This encodes CASRLVDRSTEAFF.

CDR3: CATSPDRVIFCYEQYF. CDR3 sequence (DNA): TGTGCCACCAGTCCCGACAGGGTAATTTTTTGTTACGAGCAGTACTTC. This chain connects TRBV24-1 to TRBJ2-7, with 7 bases that match TRBD1. Germline V gene lookup returns CDR1 KGHDR and CDR2 SFDVKD. V shed 6 bases and J 4 bases; nucleotides not matched to a gene: 14. This CDR3 is 16 amino acids long.

The chain employs TRBV12-3 or TRBV12-4 and TRBJ2-7, with D maybe TRBD1 (5 bases). Trimming took 4 bases from V and 3 from J, leaving 7 bases between them. The CDR3 covers 12 residues. CDR3 in DNA: TGTGCCAGCAGTTCAGGGTTCTACGAGCAGTACTTC. It codes for CASSSGFYEQYF.

The V gene is TRBV6-5, the J gene TRBJ2-5; the D gene is possibly TRBD2 (5 bases). Trimming stripped 2 bases from V and 5 bases from J, with 15 bases between. This CDR3 has 15 residues. Germline V lookup: CDR1 MNHEY, CDR2 SVGAGI. The CDR3 coding sequence is TGTGCCAGCAGTTACCTTCAGCGGCTCAAGGAGACCCAGTACTTC. It translates to CASSYLQRLKETQYF.

V usage is TRBV7-9 and J usage is TRBJ1-5; tentative D call: TRBD1 (6 bases). Per germline, CDR1 SEHNR and CDR2 FQNEAQ (reference sequence). The CDR3 has 15 residues. V was shortened by 4 bases and J by 2 bases, with 12 bases between the two germline ends. CDR3 amino acids: CASSSHRVGNQPQHF. The CDR3 DNA is TGTGCCAGCAGCTCCCACAGGGTTGGCAATCAGCCCCAGCATTTT. Drawing the rest from reference TRBV7-9 and TRBJ1-5, the complete variable domain is DTGVSQNPRHKITKRGQNVTFRCDPISEHNRLYWYRQTLGQGPEFLTYFQNEAQLEKSRLLSDRFSAERPKGSFSTLEIQRTEQGDSAMYLCASSSHRVGNQPQHFGDGTRLSIL.

The V gene is TRBV28, the J gene TRBJ2-3; TRBD1 agrees at 8 bases. After removal of 6 bases from V and 0 bases from J, the junction contained 5 bases not matched to a gene. CDR3 length: 15 amino acids. The V gene's germline CDR1 is MDHEN and CDR2 SYDVKM. In nucleotides, the CDR3 is TGTGCCAGCAGGGGGGGACAGGTCAGCACAGATACGCAGTATTTT. The encoded protein is CASRGGQVSTDTQYF.

This clone occurred once. The rearrangement uses TRBV11-2 and TRBJ2-1; no firm D call. Per the germline V gene, CDR1 is SGHAT and CDR2 is FQNNGV. CDR3 size: 15 residues. The V and J ends lost 2 bases and 4 bases respectively, with 12 bases between them. The CDR3 DNA reads as TGTGCCAGCAGCTTACTCAGTCCAGGATACAATGAGCAGTTCTTC. Protein product: CASSLLSPGYNEQFF.

The CDR3 here is CASSSEQYEQYF. CDR3 in DNA: TGTGCCAGCAGCTCGGAGCAGTACGAGCAGTACTTC. This rearrangement joins TRBV5-8 to TRBJ2-7; the D is unclear. The germline V and J ends were trimmed by 3 bases and 4 bases, with 8 bases remaining between them. CDR1 is SGHTS, CDR2 YDEGEE, per germline. The CDR3 has 12 residues.

CDR3 sequence: CASISGGRTEAFF. The DNA of the CDR3 is TGTGCCAGCATTTCTGGCGGGAGAACTGAAGCTTTCTTT. The V gene is TRBV28, the J gene TRBJ1-1; D is ambiguous. The V and J ends lost 7 bases and 5 bases respectively, with 14 bases between them. The CDR3 is made up of 13 amino acids. Per the germline V gene, CDR1 is MDHEN and CDR2 is SYDVKM.

This chain links TRBV3-1 (or the pseudogene TRBV3-2) with TRBJ1-4, with 8 positions matching TRBD1. Trimming removed 6 bases from V and 2 bases from J; junction bases left unmatched: 8. Germline V gene sequence: CDR1 LGHDT, CDR2 YNNKEL (reference sequence). The CDR3 extends over 16 amino acids. In DNA, the CDR3 is TGTGCCAGCAGTAGTACAGGGGGAAGGACTAATGAAAAACTGTTTTTT. Translating it yields CASSSTGGRTNEKLFF.

The chain recombines TRBV2 with TRBJ2-7, with 7 bases fitting TRBD1. V shed 7 bases, J shed 4 bases, and the junction held 16 bases outside the gene matches. CDR3 length: 16 amino acids. Germline-derived CDR1 and CDR2 are SNHLY and FYNNEI. The CDR3 sequence: CASTPQVGRGSYEQYF. The CDR3 bases are TGTGCCAGCACTCCTCAGGTCGGCAGGGGGTCTTACGAGCAGTACTTC.

The chain couples TRBV28 to TRBJ1-2; TRBD1 might be the D (6 bases). The length of the CDR3 is 16 residues. Germline V gene lookup returns CDR1 MDHEN and CDR2 SYDVKM. Trimming stripped 6 bases from V and 1 base from J, with 18 bases between. CDR3 in amino acids: CASRGSAGAGNYGYTF. The CDR3, as DNA: TGTGCCAGCAGGGGATCGGCGGGGGCGGGTAACTATGGCTACACCTTC.

V and J are TRBV10-3 and TRBJ2-3, with D perhaps TRBD1 (5 bases). This CDR3 spans 12 amino acids. With 9 bases removed from V and 2 bases from J, the gap between germline ends came to 9 bases. Per germline, CDR1 ENHRY and CDR2 SYGVKD. CDR3 residues: CAIQGDTDTQYF. The CDR3 region has the DNA TGTGCCATTCAAGGGGACACAGATACGCAGTATTTT.

This clone was detected once. This chain joins TRBV18 and TRBJ2-7, with TRBD1 matching 9 bases. CDR1 and CDR2 (germline): KGHSH, LQKENI. V trimming: 4 bases; J trimming: 3 bases; junction bases outside the gene matches: 4. The CDR3 is 14 amino acids. The CDR3 reads CASSLRGQGYEQYF. CDR3 nucleotides: TGTGCCAGCTCACTAAGGGGACAGGGCTACGAGCAGTACTTC.

The chain joins TRBV4-3 to TRBJ1-1; D remains unclear. Trimming stripped 3 bases from V and 5 bases from J, with 10 bases between. The CDR3 sequence is 13 residues long. The V gene's germline CDR1 is LGHNA and CDR2 YSLEER. The CDR3 loop reads CASSQSERTEAFF. CDR3 in DNA: TGCGCCAGCAGCCAGTCAGAACGAACTGAAGCTTTCTTT.

V gene TRBV6-5 combines with J gene TRBJ2-1; the D is unclear. Germline CDR1 and CDR2: MNHEY and SVGAGI. This CDR3 is 14 amino acids long. Trimming stripped 6 bases from V and 0 bases from J, with 9 bases between. DNA for the CDR3: TGTGCCAGCAGAAAAGAGAGCTCCTACAATGAGCAGTTCTTC. It encodes CASRKESSYNEQFF.

This chain uses TRBV6-5 with TRBJ2-1; 7 nucleotides align to TRBD2. After removal of 2 bases from V and 7 bases from J, the junction contained 11 bases not matched to a gene. This CDR3 has 16 residues. Germline CDR1 reads MNHEY; CDR2 reads SVGAGI. The CDR3 DNA follows: TGTGCCAGCAGTTACGGAAAGTGGGAGGGCGGGAATGAGCAGTTCTTC. Protein: CASSYGKWEGGNEQFF.

This chain connects TRBV7-2 to TRBJ2-5; the D gene is possibly TRBD2 (6 bases). Looked up from germline, CDR1 is SGHTA and CDR2 is FQGNSA. The germline V and J ends were trimmed by 5 bases and 2 bases, with 18 bases remaining between them. CDR3 length: 16 amino acids. The CDR3 spells CASSPGGGMGQETQYF. As DNA, the CDR3 is TGTGCCAGCAGCCCTGGAGGAGGGATGGGGCAAGAGACCCAGTACTTC.